Listed below are T cell receptor beta chains from one sample, sequenced in a study of CD8+ T cells in alopecia areata. Generated by immunoSEQ multiplex PCR, the TCRdb table keeps only in-frame clones and is missing some. This table holds more than 95,000 clones, about 51% found once. Sequenced material: NKG2D-low CD8+ T cells sorted from blood. Every receptor here comes from a human donor with alopecia areata. The CDR3 runs from the conserved cysteine through the conserved F or W. The D gene is left open where the match is weak. A row's size may be missing; if present it is once, few, many or a size class.

clone_size j_call v_call d_call cdr3_nt cdr3_aa
- TRBJ2-3 TRBV28 - TGTGCCAGCAGTTTCAACCACCAGGACATATACACAGATACGCAGTATTTT CASSFNHQDIYTDTQYF
- TRBJ2-1 TRBV7-8 - TGTGCCAGCAGCTTAGCATCGTCTAGCGTAAATGAGCAGTTCTTC CASSLASSSVNEQFF
medium-sized TRBJ2-1 TRBV23-1 - TGCGCCAGCAGTCCCCATGAGCAGTTCTTC CASSPHEQFF
few TRBJ2-1 TRBV29-1 - TGCAGCGTTGAAGTCGTTGGGACTGAGTATTTCTTC CSVEVVGTEYFF
- TRBJ1-2 TRBV29-1 - TGCAGCGTTGAAAACGGGGCCAGCTATGGCTACACCTTC CSVENGASYGYTF
- TRBJ2-4 TRBV27 - TGTGCCAGCAGTTTAGGGGGGTTCGGCAAAAACATTCAGTACTTC CASSLGGFGKNIQYF
few TRBJ1-5 TRBV7-9 - TGTGCCAGCAGCTTATATCGGGATCAGCCCCAGCATTTT CASSLYRDQPQHF
- TRBJ2-5 TRBV11-2 TRBD2 TGTGCCAGCAGCTCGGGGGGGCCGAAGACCCAGTACTTC CASSSGGPKTQYF
few TRBJ2-7 TRBV29-1 - TGCAGCGGGGCCAGGGACGGGAACTACGAGCAGTACTTC CSGARDGNYEQYF
few TRBJ1-3 TRBV29-1 - TGCAGCGTTGGGGCTAGCTCTGGAAACACCATATATTTT CSVGASSGNTIYF
- TRBJ2-3 TRBV29-1 - TGCAGCGTTGAAGATATTGACGGCGTCATGGGCACAGATACGCAGTATTTT CSVEDIDGVMGTDTQYF
few TRBJ2-1 TRBV29-1 - TGCAGCGTTGACGGTTCTACCCCTGAGCAGTTCTTC CSVDGSTPEQFF
- TRBJ1-4 TRBV9 - TGTGCCAGCAGCGTCGAACAGGGATCCGCCGGAAAACTGTTTTTT CASSVEQGSAGKLFF
- TRBJ1-4 TRBV30 - TGTGCCTGGAGTACCCTAGGGGAAAAACTGTTTTTT CAWSTLGEKLFF
- TRBJ2-7 TRBV29-1 - TGCAGCGTTGAAGATCTAGGTGGGAGCTCCTACGAGCAGTACTTC CSVEDLGGSSYEQYF
- TRBJ1-5 TRBV4-1 - TGCGCCAGCAGCCTAGAGGGAGGTCAGCCCCAGCATTTT CASSLEGGQPQHF
few TRBJ1-2 TRBV29-1 - TGCAGCGCCCCACCCAAGGAGGACAGAAATGGCTACACCTTC CSAPPKEDRNGYTF
- TRBJ1-2 TRBV6-6 TRBD1 TGTGCCAGCTTGAGACAGGGACGTGGCTACACCTTC CASLRQGRGYTF
- TRBJ2-2 TRBV29-1 TRBD1 TGCAGCGTTTTAGGGGGCCACACCGGGGAGCTGTTTTTT CSVLGGHTGELFF
- TRBJ2-5 TRBV18 - TGTGCCAGCTCACCGGCGGACCTACAAGAGACCCAGTACTTC CASSPADLQETQYF
- TRBJ2-7 TRBV5-4 TRBD1 TGTGCCAGCAGCTTAACAGGGGGCGACGAGCAGTACTTC CASSLTGGDEQYF
- TRBJ1-1 TRBV29-1 - TGCAGCGTTGGGGCTGAAGCTTTCTTT CSVGAEAFF
- TRBJ1-1 TRBV29-1 - TGCAGCGTCCAAATCATGGAAGCTTTCTTT CSVQIMEAFF
- TRBJ1-2 TRBV29-1 TRBD1 TGCAGCCTTGATCCGGACAGGAGGGATGGCTACACCTTC CSLDPDRRDGYTF
- TRBJ2-5 TRBV12-5 - TGTGCTAGTGGTTTACCCTCCCTTACCGGGGATGGGTGGAAGACCCAGTACTTC CASGLPSLTGDGWKTQYF
few TRBJ2-7 TRBV29-1 TRBD2 TGCAGCGTTGAACTAGCGGGGGCCTCCTACGAGCAGTACTTC CSVELAGASYEQYF
once TRBJ2-3 TRBV27 - TGTGCCACCCGGGCAGATACGCAGTATTTT CATRADTQYF
- TRBJ1-2 TRBV29-1 - TGCAGCGTTGATGTGAGAAACGGGTATGGCTACACCTTC CSVDVRNGYGYTF
few TRBJ1-5 TRBV14 TRBD1 TGTGCCAGCAGCCAGGACAGGGCCCATCAGCCCCAGCATTTT CASSQDRAHQPQHF